The 9 T cell receptor beta chains reported below all come from one sample, sequenced in a study of T cell repertoires in urothelial bladder cancer. Method: immunoSEQ multiplex PCR; TCRdb's copy keeps in-frame clones and lacks some. The table lists about 13,000 clones, 55% to 80% of them singletons. The sequencing input was tumor-infiltrating cells from bladder cancer. The receptor set was obtained from a human donor with urothelial carcinoma.

DNA for the CDR3: TGTGCCAGCAGTCTCTCACAGGGGGTCTCCTATAATTCACCCCTCCACTTT. It yields the protein CASSLSQGVSYNSPLHF. The chain recombines TRBV2 with TRBJ1-6, with 8 bases fitting TRBD1. Germline CDR1 and CDR2: SNHLY and FYNNEI. This CDR3 contains 17 residues. With V trimmed by 5 bases and J by 0 bases, 6 bases remained unmatched.

V gene TRBV2 combines with J gene TRBJ2-1, with D possibly TRBD1 on 5 matching bases. CDR1 and CDR2 from the germline V gene are SNHLY and FYNNEI. With 6 bases removed from V and 8 bases from J, the gap between germline ends came to 20 bases. The CDR3 is 15 residues long. CDR3 amino acids: CASRRSGQGQDEQFF. The DNA of the CDR3 is TGTGCCAGCAGGCGGTCAGGGCAGGGTCAGGATGAGCAGTTCTTC.

The rearrangement links TRBV2 to TRBJ1-2, with 7 bases matching TRBD1. Germline assignment: CDR1 SNHLY and CDR2 FYNNEI. The V segment lost 5 bases and the J segment 2 bases; nucleotides outside the gene matches: 11. The CDR3 spans 16 residues. For the CDR3, the DNA is TGTGCCAGCAGTCCGAGGACAGGCCACACCAACTATGGCTACACCTTC. Translating gives CASSPRTGHTNYGYTF.

V usage is TRBV5-4 and J usage is TRBJ1-1, with 8 positions matching TRBD1. In germline, CDR1 is SGHNT, CDR2 YYREEE (reference sequence). V shed 1 base and J 6 bases; nucleotides not matched to a gene: 11. CDR3 length equals 16 residues. This chain's CDR3 is CASSLLLTGGIAEAFF. The DNA of the CDR3 is TGTGCCAGCAGCTTGCTGCTCACAGGGGGAATCGCTGAAGCTTTCTTT.

The chain links TRBV19 to TRBJ2-7; 8 bases fit TRBD2. V shed 6 bases, J shed 4 bases, and the junction held 11 bases outside the gene matches. Germline CDR1 LNHDA, CDR2 SQIVND (reference sequence). CDR3 length: 15 residues. This CDR3 reads CASSERAGGIYEQYF. CDR3 DNA: TGTGCCAGTAGCGAGAGGGCGGGGGGCATTTACGAGCAGTACTTC.

This chain links TRBV6-1 with TRBJ1-5; possible D gene TRBD1, 5 bases. V was clipped by 7 bases and J by 7 bases, with 17 bases between them. Germline V gene data show CDR1 as MNHNS and CDR2 as SASEGT. CDR3 length: 14 amino acids. CDR3 sequence: CASTQGRWGQPQHF. The CDR3 DNA reads as TGTGCCAGCACCCAAGGAAGGTGGGGCCAGCCCCAGCATTTT.

The chain has TRBV7-8 and TRBJ2-3, with 8 bases aligning to TRBD2. Germline CDR1 reads SGHVS; CDR2 reads FQNEAQ. The CDR3 has 15 residues. V was pared by 1 base and J by 1 base, with 1 base of the junction left unmatched. The CDR3 sequence: CASSLGGGRTDTQYF. The CDR3 DNA is TGTGCCAGCAGCTTAGGCGGGGGGCGCACAGATACGCAGTATTTT.

CDR3 region: CASSWTGHGYGYTF. The CDR3 region has the DNA TGTGCCAGCAGCTGGACAGGCCACGGCTATGGCTACACCTTC. The rearrangement uses TRBV14 and TRBJ1-2; 7 bases fit TRBD1. The length of the CDR3 is 14 residues. Per the germline V gene, CDR1 is SGHDN and CDR2 is FVKESK. J lost 4 bases, V lost 5 bases, and 7 bases had no gene match.

This clone was picked up a small number of times. The J gene is TRBJ1-6, the V gene TRBV2; 7 nucleotides line up with TRBD1. This CDR3 spans 14 amino acids. Germline CDR1 is SNHLY and CDR2 is FYNNEI. Trimming at V came to 6 bases and at J to 5 bases, leaving 4 bases not matched to a gene. CDR3 bases: TGTGCCAGCAGGACAGGGCGGGATAATTCACCCCTCCACTTT. Its protein product is CASRTGRDNSPLHF.